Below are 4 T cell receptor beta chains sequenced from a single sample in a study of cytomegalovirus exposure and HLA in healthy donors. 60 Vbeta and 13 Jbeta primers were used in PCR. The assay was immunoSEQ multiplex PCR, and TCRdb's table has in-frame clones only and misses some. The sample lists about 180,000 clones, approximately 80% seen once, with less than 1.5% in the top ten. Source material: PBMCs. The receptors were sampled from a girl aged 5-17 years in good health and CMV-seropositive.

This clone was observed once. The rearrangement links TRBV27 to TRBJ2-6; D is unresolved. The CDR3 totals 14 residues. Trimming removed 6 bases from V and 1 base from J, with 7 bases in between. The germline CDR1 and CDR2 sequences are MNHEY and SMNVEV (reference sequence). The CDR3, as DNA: TGTGCCAGCAGCTCCCTTTCTGGGGCCAACGTCCTGACTTTC. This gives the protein CASSSLSGANVLTF.

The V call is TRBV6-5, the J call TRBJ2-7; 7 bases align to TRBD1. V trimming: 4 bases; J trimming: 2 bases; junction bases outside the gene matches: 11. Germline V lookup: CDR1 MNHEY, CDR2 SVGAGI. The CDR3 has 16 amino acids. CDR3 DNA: TGTGCCAGCAGTTCCAACCTTTGGACAGGCGCCTACGAGCAGTACTTC. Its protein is CASSSNLWTGAYEQYF.

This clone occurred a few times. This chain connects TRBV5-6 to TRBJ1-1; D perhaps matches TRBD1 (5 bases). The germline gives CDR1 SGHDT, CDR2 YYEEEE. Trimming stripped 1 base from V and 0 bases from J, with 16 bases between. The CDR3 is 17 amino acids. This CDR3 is CASSLIWTRPVNTEAFF. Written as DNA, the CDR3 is TGTGCCAGCAGCTTGATTTGGACACGGCCTGTGAACACTGAAGCTTTCTTT.

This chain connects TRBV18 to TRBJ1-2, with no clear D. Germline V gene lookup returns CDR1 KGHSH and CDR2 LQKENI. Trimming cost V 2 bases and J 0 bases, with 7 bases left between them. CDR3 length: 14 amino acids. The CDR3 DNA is TGTGCCAGCTCACCATCAGTGACTAACTATGGCTACACCTTC. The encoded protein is CASSPSVTNYGYTF.